This paragraph covers one TCR beta chain sequence. This sample is part of a study of blood T cell repertoires in COVID-19. As for the study in general: Samples came from the United States, Italy and Spain, spanning acute and convalescent COVID-19.

Individuals drawn from about 26 US areas were about 18 to 100 years old. Clinical history reported by participants formed the basis on which cohorts were assigned. Original methodology: For nucleated cells, counts were estimated from reference gene primer amplification. Profiled with immunoSEQ multiplex PCR; TCRdb holds only in-frame clones, not every one. V and J calls and clone size are as listed in that table; D and trimming were resolved from the DNA. This table has approximately 300,000 clones, around 89% appearing once. CDR3 length: 16 residues. V shed 5 bases and J shed 1 base, with 17 bases lying between them. Germline CDR1 and CDR2: SEHNR and FQNEAQ (reference sequence).

This chain links TRBV7-9 with TRBJ1-1; possibly TRBD1 for D (5 bases). Sequencing was done on a sample of PBMCs or T cells enriched from blood (not recorded which). This receptor was identified in a woman aged 18-29 years with acute COVID-19. CDR3 in amino acids: CASSPTWARENTEAFF. The CDR3 region has the DNA TGTGCCAGCAGCCCTACTTGGGCCAGGGAGAACACTGAAGCTTTCTTT.